This T cell receptor beta chain was retrieved from a study of T cells in localized non-small cell lung cancer (dated by TCRdb to about 2020). Regarding the complete study: Comparing tumors with uninvolved tumor-adjacent lungs, the study looked at the T cell repertoires of around 250 patients with early-stage NSCLC. The cohort consisted of about 240 treatment-naive NSCLC patients whose localized lung tumors had been resected. Of the NSCLC patients, around 140 were male and approximately 110 were female, and the mean age was around 66 years. The study at large found these results: A median of around 60 of the top 100 tumor clones turned up in the paired uninvolved adjacent lung, and under 30 of those clones also ranked among the top 100 of that same adjacent lung. Because multi-region sequencing of the tumors was not done, intratumor heterogeneity could not be ruled out. Because the study design was exploratory, TCR variables were selected using unadjusted p-values without false-discovery rate correction. Uninvolved tumor-adjacent lung showed the highest T cell clonality, higher than tumor, which suggests more focused antigenic responses in the adjacent lung. Higher T cell density in blood was associated with longer overall survival, whereas higher clonality in adjacent lung was associated with shorter survival.

At diagnosis, peripheral blood, uninvolved tumor-adjacent lung and tumor were collected and were preserved as a mix of fresh-frozen and FFPE material. Points on this clone: The clone's antigen remains unknown. Nothing much larger sits one base from this clone, and base qualities are not available.

The immunoSEQ Assay was used to sequence TCR beta CDR3 regions from DNA. In the source study's methods: To compute T cell density, TCR beta template counts were normalized to usable DNA, which was estimated by amplifying housekeeping genes. Richness was estimated using the preseqR package, with extrapolation to 400,000 templates for PBMC samples and to 120,000 templates for tissue samples. Clonality was defined by subtracting Pielou's evenness from one. To identify tissue-enriched TCRs, differential abundance testing was run on productive amino-acid clonotypes with a minimum total count of 5 and an alpha of 0.1. The Jaccard Index and the Morisita Overlap Index were used to measure repertoire overlap between compartments. GLIPH grouped TCR beta CDR3s together with public tetramer-defined viral CDR3s, and a viral motif had to include at least three viral sequences and show V-gene enrichment. TCRdb holds this immuneACCESS table with in-frame rearrangements only. Some clones are missing; in checked studies, unresolved V genes explain under half, and the rest has no known cause. V, J and clone size reflect that table, while D and trimming were determined from the DNA. The sample contains just under 6,000 clones, less than 25% of them found a single time. The ten most abundant clones make up 7.5% to 10% of the sample.

This sequence originates from a female donor over 55 with stage I lung adenocarcinoma. This specimen consisted of lung tumor tissue, obtained before any cancer treatment.

The DNA is TGCGCCAGCAGCCAAGCAGGGAGTGAAAAACTGTTTTTT. Its protein is CASSQAGSEKLFF. The rearrangement combines TRBV4-1 with TRBJ1-4; the D gene is perhaps TRBD1, from 5 matching bases. From a lookup of the germline V gene, CDR1 and CDR2 are MGHRA and YSYEKL. Between the V and J ends, shortened by 1 base and 7 bases respectively, the junction contains 7 bases. Measured from the cysteine to the phenylalanine, the CDR3 is 13 residues long. Only CDR3 DNA remains: 39 bases, in frame from the first base.